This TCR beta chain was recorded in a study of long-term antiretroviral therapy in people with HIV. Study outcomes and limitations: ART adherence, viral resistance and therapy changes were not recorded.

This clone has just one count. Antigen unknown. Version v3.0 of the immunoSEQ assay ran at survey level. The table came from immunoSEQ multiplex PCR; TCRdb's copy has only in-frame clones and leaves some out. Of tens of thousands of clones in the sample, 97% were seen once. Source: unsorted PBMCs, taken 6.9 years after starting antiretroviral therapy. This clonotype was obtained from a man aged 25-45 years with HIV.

The CDR3 nucleotides read TGCGCCAGCAGCCAAGATTTGCGGACTGAAGCTTTCTTT. It codes for CASSQDLRTEAFF. The chain has TRBV4-3 and TRBJ1-1; D unresolved. V lost 0 bases and J lost 5, with 7 bases in between. Per the germline V gene, CDR1 is LGHNA and CDR2 is YSLEER. This CDR3 spans 13 amino acids.